The rows below give T cell receptor beta chains drawn from one sample of a study of cytomegalovirus exposure and HLA in healthy donors. Only in-frame clones appear in the TCRdb table, and some are missing; sequencing was by immunoSEQ multiplex PCR. The repertoire has roughly 160,000 clones, approximately 80% of them found once; the top ten carry about 3.8%. Sequencing used PBMCs. The receptors here all came from a man aged 25-45 years in good health and CMV-seropositive. CDR3s include the opening cysteine and the closing phenylalanine or tryptophan. The D gene is left open where the match is weak. Size values are once, few and many counts, or a class for expanded clones, and some rows have none.

J gene: TRBJ1-6; clone size: few; D gene: NA; V gene: TRBV7-9; CDR3 protein: CASSFDSENSPLHF; CDR3 DNA: TGTGCCAGCAGCTTCGACAGTGAAAATTCACCCCTCCACTTT
J gene: TRBJ1-6; clone size: NA; D gene: NA; V gene: TRBV5-1; CDR3 protein: CASSYEASSPLHF; CDR3 DNA: TGCGCCAGCAGCTATGAGGCATCCTCACCCCTCCACTTT
J gene: TRBJ2-2; clone size: NA; D gene: NA; V gene: TRBV30; CDR3 protein: CAWSILYSGELFF; CDR3 DNA: TGTGCCTGGAGTATACTTTATAGCGGGGAGCTGTTTTTT
J gene: TRBJ2-3; clone size: NA; D gene: TRBD2; V gene: TRBV5-1; CDR3 protein: CASSLSAGGTDTQYF; CDR3 DNA: TGCGCCAGCAGCTTGTCGGCGGGGGGCACAGATACGCAGTATTTT
J gene: TRBJ2-2; clone size: NA; D gene: TRBD1; V gene: TRBV6-4; CDR3 protein: CATRDRVDTGELFF; CDR3 DNA: TGTGCCACCCGGGACAGGGTCGACACCGGGGAGCTGTTTTTT
J gene: TRBJ2-1; clone size: NA; D gene: NA; V gene: TRBV9; CDR3 protein: CASSGLAYNEQFF; CDR3 DNA: TGTGCCAGCAGCGGACTAGCCTACAATGAGCAGTTCTTC
J gene: TRBJ2-7; clone size: NA; D gene: TRBD1; V gene: TRBV10-1; CDR3 protein: CASSPEGTGLYEQYF; CDR3 DNA: TGCGCCAGCAGCCCCGAGGGGACAGGGTTGTACGAGCAGTACTTC
J gene: TRBJ2-5; clone size: NA; D gene: NA; V gene: TRBV9; CDR3 protein: CASSVWGGTGETQYF; CDR3 DNA: TGTGCCAGCAGCGTATGGGGGGGCACGGGAGAGACCCAGTACTTC
J gene: TRBJ2-7; clone size: few; D gene: TRBD1; V gene: TRBV28; CDR3 protein: CASRQQGAYEQYF; CDR3 DNA: TGTGCCAGCAGGCAACAGGGGGCGTACGAGCAGTACTTC
J gene: TRBJ1-2; clone size: NA; D gene: TRBD1; V gene: TRBV6-5; CDR3 protein: CASSIGQDLYGYTF; CDR3 DNA: TGTGCCAGCAGTATTGGACAGGACCTCTATGGCTACACCTTC
J gene: TRBJ2-7; clone size: once; D gene: TRBD1; V gene: TRBV2; CDR3 protein: CASVTDRDLSYEQYF; CDR3 DNA: TGTGCCAGCGTAACAGACAGGGATCTTTCCTACGAGCAGTACTTC
J gene: TRBJ1-5; clone size: few; D gene: TRBD1; V gene: TRBV27; CDR3 protein: CASSSGQVGNQPQHF; CDR3 DNA: TGTGCCAGCAGTTCCGGACAGGTCGGCAATCAGCCCCAGCATTTT
J gene: TRBJ2-2; clone size: NA; D gene: TRBD1; V gene: TRBV5-8; CDR3 protein: CATARTGGTGELFF; CDR3 DNA: TGTGCCACCGCTCGGACAGGGGGCACCGGGGAGCTGTTTTTT
J gene: TRBJ1-5; clone size: NA; D gene: TRBD1; V gene: TRBV10-2; CDR3 protein: CASSEGDRGRGQPQHF; CDR3 DNA: TGCGCCAGCAGTGAAGGGGACAGGGGGCGCGGACAGCCCCAGCATTTT
J gene: TRBJ2-7; clone size: NA; D gene: TRBD1; V gene: TRBV6-1; CDR3 protein: CASSAVLTGGSYEQYF; CDR3 DNA: TGTGCCAGCAGTGCCGTCCTTACAGGGGGCTCCTACGAGCAGTACTTC
J gene: TRBJ2-2; clone size: NA; D gene: TRBD2; V gene: TRBV6-5; CDR3 protein: CASSYSGLANTGELFF; CDR3 DNA: TGTGCCAGCAGTTACTCCGGACTAGCGAACACCGGGGAGCTGTTTTTT
J gene: TRBJ2-3; clone size: NA; D gene: TRBD2; V gene: TRBV4-2; CDR3 protein: CASSQHNTQGLDLDTQYF; CDR3 DNA: TGTGCCAGCAGCCAACACAACACACAGGGACTAGATCTAGATACGCAGTATTTT
J gene: TRBJ1-2; clone size: NA; D gene: NA; V gene: TRBV7-9; CDR3 protein: CASSFQAGGYGYTF; CDR3 DNA: TGTGCCAGCAGCTTTCAAGCGGGTGGCTATGGCTACACCTTC
J gene: TRBJ1-1; clone size: NA; D gene: NA; V gene: TRBV9; CDR3 protein: CASSVESGMKNEAFF; CDR3 DNA: TGTGCCAGCAGCGTAGAATCAGGAATGAAGAATGAAGCTTTCTTT
J gene: TRBJ1-4; clone size: NA; D gene: NA; V gene: TRBV5-1; CDR3 protein: CASSLGLSNEKLFF; CDR3 DNA: TGCGCCAGCAGCTTGGGACTGAGTAATGAAAAACTGTTTTTT
J gene: TRBJ1-5; clone size: NA; D gene: NA; V gene: TRBV2; CDR3 protein: CASSERRGSNQPQHF; CDR3 DNA: TGTGCCAGCAGTGAACGTCGGGGTAGCAATCAGCCCCAGCATTTT
J gene: TRBJ2-7; clone size: few; D gene: TRBD1; V gene: TRBV7-9; CDR3 protein: CASSAQGTGYEQYF; CDR3 DNA: TGTGCCAGCAGCGCCCAAGGGACAGGTTACGAGCAGTACTTC
J gene: TRBJ2-1; clone size: NA; D gene: TRBD2; V gene: TRBV7-2; CDR3 protein: CASSVSGGARGANEQFF; CDR3 DNA: TGTGCCAGCAGCGTTAGCGGGGGGGCCCGGGGGGCCAATGAGCAGTTCTTC
J gene: TRBJ1-2; clone size: NA; D gene: NA; V gene: TRBV5-4; CDR3 protein: CASSFAGGAYGYTF; CDR3 DNA: TGTGCCAGCAGCTTTGCGGGGGGCGCATATGGCTACACCTTC
J gene: TRBJ2-5; clone size: NA; D gene: TRBD2; V gene: TRBV28; CDR3 protein: CASSTTSGGAETQYF; CDR3 DNA: TGTGCCAGCAGCACGACTAGCGGGGGGGCCGAGACCCAGTACTTC
J gene: TRBJ2-3; clone size: NA; D gene: TRBD2; V gene: TRBV5-1; CDR3 protein: CASSFHLGGGTDTQYF; CDR3 DNA: TGCGCCAGCAGCTTCCACTTGGGCGGGGGTACAGATACGCAGTATTTT
J gene: TRBJ1-6; clone size: NA; D gene: NA; V gene: TRBV7-6; CDR3 protein: CASSKTGFSPLHF; CDR3 DNA: TGTGCCAGCAGCAAAACAGGGTTTTCACCCCTCCACTTT
J gene: TRBJ2-5; clone size: NA; D gene: TRBD1; V gene: TRBV10-3; CDR3 protein: CAISPQDRGWETQYF; CDR3 DNA: TGTGCCATCAGCCCGCAGGACAGGGGGTGGGAGACCCAGTACTTC
J gene: TRBJ1-1; clone size: NA; D gene: NA; V gene: TRBV7-8; CDR3 protein: CASTPGGTEAFF; CDR3 DNA: TGTGCCAGCACCCCCGGGGGGACTGAAGCTTTCTTT
J gene: TRBJ2-7; clone size: NA; D gene: TRBD1; V gene: TRBV9; CDR3 protein: CASSLGTGPHEQYF; CDR3 DNA: TGTGCCAGCAGCTTGGGGACAGGGCCCCACGAGCAGTACTTC
J gene: TRBJ2-1; clone size: NA; D gene: NA; V gene: TRBV2; CDR3 protein: CATQYQGSSYNEQFF; CDR3 DNA: TGTGCCACACAGTACCAGGGGAGCTCCTACAATGAGCAGTTCTTC
J gene: TRBJ1-1; clone size: once; D gene: TRBD1; V gene: TRBV18; CDR3 protein: CASSARDRVANTEAFF; CDR3 DNA: TGTGCCAGCTCAGCAAGGGACAGGGTGGCAAACACTGAAGCTTTCTTT